Listed here are 6 T cell receptor beta chains from one sample, sequenced in a study of OX40 agonist ivuxolimab in advanced cancers. Only in-frame clones appear in the TCRdb table, and some are missing; sequencing was by immunoSEQ multiplex PCR. The table lists about 100,000 clones, under 95% of them singletons. The specimen was CD4+ or CD8+ T cells sorted from blood, collected in a trial of the OX40 agonist ivuxolimab. Receptor source: an adult with an advanced solid tumor such as melanoma, head and neck, liver or kidney cancer.

The chain is built from TRBV7-9 and TRBJ2-5, with 14 bases identical to TRBD2. CDR3 length: 18 amino acids. Per germline, CDR1 SEHNR and CDR2 FQNEAQ (reference sequence). After removal of 0 bases from V and 4 bases from J, the junction contained 7 bases not matched to a gene. The CDR3 DNA reads TGTGCCAGCAGCTTAGCGGGGACTAGCGGGAGAGGGCTAGAGACCCAGTACTTC. This codes for CASSLAGTSGRGLETQYF.

The chain links TRBV6-1 to TRBJ2-3; 12 bases match TRBD2. With V trimmed by 6 bases and J by 4 bases, 5 bases remained unmatched. From germline, CDR1 is MNHNS and CDR2 SASEGT. CDR3 length: 15 residues. CDR3 nucleotides: TGTGCCAGCAGCAGGACTAGCGGGATACCAGATACGCAGTATTTT. This sequence encodes CASSRTSGIPDTQYF.

The J gene is TRBJ2-7, the V gene TRBV14; 9 nucleotides match TRBD1. CDR1 is SGHDN and CDR2 is FVKESK in the germline V gene. The junction had 6 bases not matched to a gene; V was cut back by 1 base and J by 5 bases. This CDR3 is 15 amino acids long. This CDR3 reads CASSQVGQGKNEQYF. For the CDR3, the DNA is TGTGCCAGCAGCCAAGTTGGACAGGGGAAAAACGAGCAGTACTTC.

This rearrangement joins TRBV7-9 to TRBJ2-3, with D possibly TRBD2 on 6 matching bases. Between the trimmed V and J ends, which lost 7 bases and 5 bases, there was a span of 16 bases. Germline CDR1 SEHNR, CDR2 FQNEAQ (reference sequence). The CDR3 is 14 residues long. CDR3 sequence: CASTSASVGDTQYF. The CDR3 DNA follows: TGTGCCAGCACCTCGGCTAGCGTTGGAGATACGCAGTATTTT.

The V and J genes are TRBV6-6 and TRBJ2-7; 10 nucleotides align to TRBD2. V lost 1 base to trimming and J lost 0 bases; unmatched junction nucleotides: 3. CDR1 is MNHNY and CDR2 is SVGAGI in the germline V gene (reference sequence). CDR3 length: 16 residues. CDR3 nucleotide sequence: TGTGCCAGCAGTTACTTACTAGCGGGATACTCCTACGAGCAGTACTTC. Amino acids: CASSYLLAGYSYEQYF.

The J gene is TRBJ1-2, the V gene TRBV20-1; D remains ambiguous. The germline CDR1 and CDR2 sequences are DFQATT and SNEGSKA (reference sequence). The V end was cut by 4 bases, the J end by 4 bases, with 4 bases between. This CDR3 has 10 amino acids. For the CDR3, the DNA is TGCAGTGCTATGGTCTATGGCTACACCTTC. Protein product: CSAMVYGYTF.